This T cell receptor (beta chain) was identified in a study of cytomegalovirus exposure and HLA in healthy donors. Study context: Sequencing of 150 million to 200 million T cells in an earlier analysis found 100 million to 140 million unique TCR beta sequences. Study conclusions and caveats: With further analysis later on, most CMV-associated TCR beta chains appeared HLA-restricted.

The CDR3 covers 17 residues. The V gene's germline CDR1 is MGHRA and CDR2 YSYEKL. V shed 0 bases and J 2 bases; nucleotides not matched to a gene: 7. Both 60 Vbeta primers and 13 Jbeta primers went into the PCR. Method: immunoSEQ multiplex PCR; TCRdb's copy keeps in-frame clones and lacks some. This table has about 170,000 clones, 71% appearing once. Regarding this clone: Antigen unknown.

The sequence was obtained from a girl between 5 and 17 years old in good health and CMV-seronegative. Material for sequencing was PBMCs. The chain has TRBV4-1 and TRBJ2-7, with 10 positions matching TRBD1. The DNA for the CDR3 is TGCGCCAGCAGCCAAGATGGGGGACAGGGGTCCCCCTACGAGCAGTACTTC. Amino acid sequence: CASSQDGGQGSPYEQYF.